This T cell receptor (beta chain) is from a study of blood T cell repertoires in COVID-19. Overall study: Nucleic acid was either cDNA or gDNA, and it came from T cells, B-cell-depleted T cells, or PBMCs.

Seattle cases were enrolled at active infection and followed longitudinally. Here immunoSEQ multiplex PCR was the method, and the copy in TCRdb shows in-frame clones only, minus some. The data contain just over 250,000 clones, around nine tenths of them seen just once; the ten biggest clones take up about 9.4%. This CDR3 contains 15 residues. Per germline, CDR1 MDHEN and CDR2 SYDVKM. Trimming pared 1 base from V and 6 bases from J, leaving 16 bases between. The chain joins TRBV28 to TRBJ2-7, with a tentative D call TRBD1 (8 bases). This receptor was taken from an older woman with COVID-19, enrolled during active disease. Sequences were obtained from peripheral blood. The CDR3 spells CASSLYGQGGGEQYF. The CDR3 DNA sequence: TGTGCCAGCAGTTTATACGGACAGGGAGGGGGCGAGCAGTACTTC.